Below are 27 T cell receptor beta chains sequenced from a single sample in a study of T cell repertoires in cytomegalovirus infection. From the reads, TCRdb called clonotypes with MiXCR, one entry per CDR3 protein. The sample yields 680,000 or so distinct CDR3 sequences, roughly 36% seen once. Material for sequencing was PBMCs. The origin of the receptors is a human donor in good health (CMV status not recorded). Some clones in this sample may be carry-over from other donors' samples.

This clonotype was seen a few times. The genes are TRBV6-1 and TRBJ2-4; D is uncertain. Germline V lookup: CDR1 MNHNS, CDR2 SASEGT. Deletions cut 5 bases from V and 5 bases from J, with 13 bases between. This CDR3 spans 14 amino acids. This CDR3 is CASSYDGSQNIQYF. CDR3 DNA: TGTGCCAGCAGTTATGACGGCAGCCAAAACATTCAGTACTTC.

This clonotype has a handful of counts. The chain carries TRBV7-2 and TRBJ1-5; D unclear. This CDR3 has 17 amino acids. Trimming pared 3 bases from V and 2 bases from J, leaving 17 bases between. The V gene's germline CDR1 is SGHTA and CDR2 FQGNSA. The CDR3 is CASSFRVSTSGNQPQHF. For the CDR3, the DNA is TGTGCCAGCAGCTTCCGGGTCTCGACCAGTGGCAATCAGCCCCAGCATTTT.

This chain connects TRBV20-1 to TRBJ2-5, with 12 positions matching TRBD2. The CDR3 length is 19 residues. The J segment lost 1 base and the V segment lost 3 bases, leaving 15 bases of the junction unmatched. Germline loops: CDR1 DFQATT, CDR2 SNEGSKA (reference sequence). CDR3 amino acids: CSARGASGGANHRQETQYF. CDR3 DNA: TGCAGTGCTAGGGGGGCTAGCGGGGGGGCGAATCATCGCCAAGAGACCCAGTACTTC.

The gene calls are TRBV28 and TRBJ2-2; D perhaps matches TRBD2 (6 bases). In germline, CDR1 is MDHEN, CDR2 SYDVKM. Between the trimmed V and J ends, which lost 11 bases and 6 bases, there was a span of 16 bases. The CDR3 covers 13 residues. The chain's CDR3 is CARTRWGAGELFF. CDR3 nucleotide sequence: TGTGCCCGCACCCGCTGGGGGGCCGGGGAGCTGTTTTTT.

This clonotype was observed at least ten times. J is TRBJ2-1 and V is TRBV7-6; D not certain. The CDR3 has 13 amino acids. Germline-derived CDR1 and CDR2 are SGHVS and FNYEAQ. The V and J ends lost 0 bases and 4 bases respectively, with 4 bases between them. The CDR3 DNA follows: TGTGCCAGCAGCTTAGCCAGGTACAATGAGCAGTTCTTC. It codes for CASSLARYNEQFF.

This clonotype was found a few times. This chain uses TRBV27 with TRBJ2-2; D remains ambiguous. V was clipped by 2 bases and J by 3 bases, with 10 bases between them. The CDR3 runs 15 residues. Germline CDR1 is MNHEY and CDR2 is SMNVEV (reference sequence). The CDR3 sequence is CASSLISPYTGELFF. CDR3 coding DNA: TGTGCCAGCAGTTTAATATCCCCTTACACCGGGGAGCTGTTTTTT.

The chain recombines TRBV28 with TRBJ1-2; 7 bases fit TRBD1. CDR1 and CDR2 (germline): MDHEN, SYDVKM. The CDR3 extends over 13 amino acids. V gave up 7 bases and J gave up 6 bases; unmatched junction bases: 8. This chain's CDR3 is CASTGGGKDGYTF. Here the CDR3 DNA reads TGTGCCAGCACAGGAGGGGGCAAAGATGGCTACACCTTC.

As concerns this clonotype: Because it lacks the conserved phenylalanine or tryptophan at the end, this CDR3 is likely a read error. CDR3 in amino acids: CARSAGTEVKPQHC. CDR3 in DNA: TGTGCCCGCAGTGCCGGGACGGAAGTGAAGCCCCAGCATTGT. J is TRBJ1-5 and V is TRBV6-6; possible D gene TRBD1, 5 bases. The CDR3 has 14 residues. Germline loops: CDR1 MNHNY, CDR2 SVGAGI (reference sequence).

The chain is built from TRBV7-2 and TRBJ2-3, with D perhaps TRBD2 (5 bases). Trimming left V 5 bases short and J 2 bases short, with 14 bases between. The germline V gene has CDR1 SGHTA and CDR2 FQGNSA. The CDR3 extends over 15 amino acids. CDR3 sequence: CASSIDYSFTDTQYF. In DNA, the CDR3 is TGTGCCAGCAGCATCGACTATTCCTTCACAGATACGCAGTATTTT. Full variable domain (rest looked up from reference TRBV7-2 and TRBJ2-3): GAGVSQSPSNKVTEKGKDVELRCDPISGHTALYWYRQSLGQGLEFLIYFQGNSAPDKSGLPSDRFSAERTGGSVSTLTIQRTQQEDSAVYLCASSIDYSFTDTQYFGPGTRLTVL.

This clonotype showed up just a few times. At one end the junction does not follow the germline gene, possibly because of a read error. The rearrangement uses TRBV5-3 and TRBJ2-5; TRBD2 matches 8 bases. TRBV5-3 is flagged as an ORF with uncertain function. This CDR3 contains 16 residues. CDR3 nucleotides: TGTGCCAGCAGCTTGACGGGGCGGGGGGCGAGGGAGACCCAGTACTTC. Protein: CASSLTGRGARETQYF.

This clonotype has just one count. The CDR3, as DNA: TGCAGCGTTTTGGGTCGGGGCCGATGGTTTACGCAGTATTTT. It is translated as CSVLGRGRWFTQYF. The J gene is TRBJ2-3, the V gene TRBV29-1; D may correspond to TRBD1 or TRBD2 (5 bases each). Germline CDR1 and CDR2: SQVTM and ANQGSEA. The V and J ends lost 5 bases and 8 bases respectively, with 20 bases between them. The CDR3 runs 14 residues.

The chain employs TRBV7-8 and TRBJ2-7, with TRBD2 matching over 9 bases. The CDR3 extends over 16 amino acids. The germline gives CDR1 SGHVS, CDR2 FQNEAQ. After removal of 3 bases from V and 5 bases from J, the junction contained 11 bases not matched to a gene. This CDR3 reads CASSFLAREGQNEQYF. For the CDR3, the DNA is TGTGCCAGCAGCTTCCTCGCGCGGGAGGGCCAGAACGAGCAGTACTTC.

This rearrangement joins TRBV7-6 to TRBJ1-1, with D perhaps TRBD1 (6 bases). Trimming stripped 0 bases from V and 1 base from J, with 12 bases between. The CDR3 has 16 residues. Per the germline V gene, CDR1 is SGHVS and CDR2 is FNYEAQ. CDR3 in amino acids: CASSLAVGTPNTEAFF. The CDR3 nucleotides read TGTGCCAGCAGCTTAGCGGTGGGGACACCGAACACTGAAGCTTTCTTT.

J is TRBJ2-7 and V is TRBV4-1; no firm D call. From germline, CDR1 is MGHRA and CDR2 YSYEKL. Trimming cost V 3 bases and J 6 bases, with 9 bases left between them. The CDR3 has 12 amino acids. CDR3 nucleotide sequence: TGCGCCAGCAGCCACCCCGGTGCCGAGCAGTACTTC. It encodes CASSHPGAEQYF.

This clonotype is medium-sized (0.01 to 0.1%). The chain employs TRBV7-8 and TRBJ1-1; 9 bases fit TRBD1. This CDR3 is built from 13 residues. Germline V CDR1 and CDR2: SGHVS, FQNEAQ. Trimming took 3 bases from V and 5 from J; bases not matched to a gene: 1. As DNA, the CDR3 is TGTGCCAGCAGCTTGGACAGGGGAACTGAAGCTTTCTTT. It is translated as CASSLDRGTEAFF.

This clonotype was seen only a few times. The chain has TRBV4-1 and TRBJ1-1; D is undetermined. Per the germline V gene, CDR1 is MGHRA and CDR2 is YSYEKL. V lost 11 bases, J lost 7 bases, and 26 bases lay in between. This CDR3 is 15 amino acids long. DNA of the CDR3: TGCGCCCACAGCCAAACAAGATCCCAGAATGGTGAAGCTTTCTTT. It codes for CAHSQTRSQNGEAFF.

This clonotype was found a few times. The chain recombines TRBV7-2 with TRBJ1-5, with a weak D call TRBD1 (5 bases). With 5 bases removed from V and 1 base from J, the gap between germline ends came to 21 bases. The CDR3 loop spans 18 amino acids. The germline CDR1 and CDR2 sequences are SGHTA and FQGNSA. Here the CDR3 DNA reads TGTGCCAGCAGCCACGATCGAGGAAGGGGAGGGAGCAATCAGCCCCAGCATTTT. Amino acid sequence: CASSHDRGRGGSNQPQHF.

The chain combines TRBV28 with TRBJ2-5; 8 nucleotides match TRBD2. The CDR3 covers 16 residues. V trimming: 1 base; J trimming: 1 base; junction bases outside the gene matches: 5. Germline CDR1 MDHEN, CDR2 SYDVKM. CDR3 amino acids: CASSLLTSGTQETQYF. Here the CDR3 DNA reads TGTGCCAGCAGTTTATTAACTAGCGGCACCCAAGAGACCCAGTACTTC. Full variable domain (missing parts from reference TRBV28 and TRBJ2-5): DVKVTQSSRYLVKRTGEKVFLECVQDMDHENMFWYRQDPGLGLRLIYFSYDVKMKEKGDIPEGYSVSREKKERFSLILESASTNQTSMYLCASSLLTSGTQETQYFGPGTRLLVL.

The V gene is TRBV6-5, the J gene TRBJ1-5; 10 positions match TRBD1. V lost 5 bases to trimming and J lost 2 bases; unmatched junction nucleotides: 6. The CDR3 is 16 residues long. Germline loops: CDR1 MNHEY, CDR2 SVGAGI. CDR3 residues: CASSRGTGDRNQPQHF. In DNA, the CDR3 is TGTGCCAGCAGTCGGGGGACAGGGGACCGCAATCAGCCCCAGCATTTT.

The chain links TRBV7-8 to TRBJ2-1; the match to TRBD2 covers 14 bases. V lost 3 bases to trimming and J lost 8 bases; unmatched junction nucleotides: 6. The CDR3 covers 16 residues. Germline CDR1 and CDR2: SGHVS and FQNEAQ. The CDR3 is CASSLGTSGSIDEQFF. As DNA, the CDR3 is TGTGCCAGCAGCTTGGGGACTAGCGGGAGTATCGATGAGCAGTTCTTC.

This clonotype appeared once. The rearrangement joins TRBV19 to TRBJ1-5, with D possibly being TRBD1 (5 bases). This CDR3 is 15 amino acids long. V lost 5 bases and J lost 3, with 14 bases in between. CDR1 and CDR2 from the germline V gene are LNHDA and SQIVND (reference sequence). CDR3 amino acids: CASSPRRGPNQPQHF. CDR3 bases: TGTGCCAGTAGTCCCAGGAGGGGTCCCAATCAGCCCCAGCATTTT.

V gene TRBV27 combines with J gene TRBJ2-7; TRBD2 is a possible D gene (5 bases). CDR3 length: 15 residues. Germline V gene data show CDR1 as MNHEY and CDR2 as SMNVEV (reference sequence). V was pared by 6 bases and J by 6 bases, with 21 bases between. The CDR3 DNA follows: TGTGCCAGCAGGACCACTAGAATTAGGACGGGCGAGCAGTACTTC. Protein sequence: CASRTTRIRTGEQYF.

Ten or more counts support this clonotype. The chain has TRBV7-2 and TRBJ1-2; D remains unclear. The germline CDR1 and CDR2 sequences are SGHTA and FQGNSA. The V end was cut by 3 bases, the J end by 6 bases, with 17 bases between. This CDR3 is built from 15 residues. CDR3 bases: TGTGCCAGCAGCTTCCCCCCTCGGGCCGCCAATGGCTACACCTTC. This translates into CASSFPPRAANGYTF.

This clonotype was seen only a few times. The chain joins TRBV19 to TRBJ1-1; unclear D gene. Trimming stripped 4 bases from V and 0 bases from J, with 12 bases between. In germline, CDR1 is LNHDA, CDR2 SQIVND (reference sequence). The CDR3 loop spans 15 amino acids. The CDR3 sequence is CASSRRARMNTEAFF. In DNA form, the CDR3 reads TGTGCCAGTAGTAGGCGGGCCCGCATGAACACTGAAGCTTTCTTT.

This clonotype occurred a few times. This chain uses TRBV7-2 with TRBJ2-1; a weak D match, TRBD2 (5 bases). In germline, CDR1 is SGHTA, CDR2 FQGNSA. Trimming took 1 base from V and 7 from J, leaving 11 bases between them. The CDR3 spans 14 residues. This CDR3 reads CASSLDPGINEQFF. As DNA, the CDR3 is TGTGCCAGCAGCTTAGATCCGGGGATTAATGAGCAGTTCTTC.

This clonotype was detected ten times or more. The chain is built from TRBV10-3 and TRBJ2-2; the match to TRBD2 covers 7 bases. V shed 10 bases and J 6 bases; nucleotides not matched to a gene: 11. Germline V gene data show CDR1 as ENHRY and CDR2 as SYGVKD. CDR3 length equals 14 residues. CDR3 bases: TGTGCCACCACCCTGGCGCGGGGGTCCGGGGAGCTGTTTTTT. Its protein is CATTLARGSGELFF.

V usage is TRBV15 and J usage is TRBJ2-7, with 9 bases lining up with TRBD1. V shed 5 bases, J shed 5 bases, and the junction held 4 bases outside the gene matches. The CDR3 runs 13 residues. CDR1 and CDR2 from the germline V gene are LNHNV and YYDKDF (reference sequence). The CDR3 sequence: CATSRDRVHEQYF. CDR3 in DNA: TGTGCCACCAGCCGGGACAGGGTCCACGAGCAGTACTTC.